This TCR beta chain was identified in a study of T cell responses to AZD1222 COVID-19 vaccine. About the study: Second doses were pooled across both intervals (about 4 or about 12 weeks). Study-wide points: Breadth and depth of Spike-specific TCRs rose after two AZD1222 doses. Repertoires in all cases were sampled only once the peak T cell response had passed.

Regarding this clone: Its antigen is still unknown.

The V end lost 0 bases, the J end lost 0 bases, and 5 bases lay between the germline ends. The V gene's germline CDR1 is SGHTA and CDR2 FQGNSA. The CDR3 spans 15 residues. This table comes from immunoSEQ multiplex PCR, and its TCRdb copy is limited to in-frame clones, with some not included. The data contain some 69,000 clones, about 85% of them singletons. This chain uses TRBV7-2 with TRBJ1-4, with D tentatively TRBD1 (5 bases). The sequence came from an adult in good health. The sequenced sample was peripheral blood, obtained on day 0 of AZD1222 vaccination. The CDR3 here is CASSLAGPTNEKLFF. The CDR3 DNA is TGTGCCAGCAGCTTAGCGGGGCCAACTAATGAAAAACTGTTTTTT.